These T cell receptor beta chains were read from a single sample in a study of immune heterogeneity within non-small cell lung tumors. Via MiXCR, TCRdb re-called the multiplex PCR reads, giving one row per CDR3 protein. In the table there are roughly 3,200 distinct CDR3 sequences, 40% to 60% of which are singletons. Sequences were obtained from lung tumor tissue. All receptors derive from a man aged 60 to 69 with non-small cell lung cancer. CDR3s include the opening cysteine and the closing phenylalanine or tryptophan. D genes are given only for firm matches. Expanded clones get a size class; other rows say once, few or many, or leave the size out.

d_call,clone_size,j_call,v_call,cdr3_nt,cdr3_aa
-,-,TRBJ1-5,TRBV2,TGTGCCAGCCGTGGGGGGACTTATCAGCCCCAGCATTTT,CASRGGTYQPQHF
TRBD1,-,TRBJ1-6,TRBV5-1,TGCGCCAGCAGCTTGGCCAGGGACAGGGGCAATTCACCCCTCCACTTT,CASSLARDRGNSPLHF
TRBD1,few,TRBJ1-2,TRBV5-6,TGTGCCAGCAGCGGAACCGGGACAGTCTTTAACTATGGCTACACCTTC,CASSGTGTVFNYGYTF
-,medium-sized,TRBJ1-1,TRBV25-1,TGTGCCAGCAGTGAAAGGTTGGGAGACGTTTTCTTT,CASSERLGDVFF
-,few,TRBJ2-4,TRBV24-1,TGTGCCACCAGTATAACGTTAGCCAAAAACATTCAGTACTTC,CATSITLAKNIQYF
-,-,TRBJ1-2,TRBV3-1,TGTGCCAGCAGCCAGGGCTATGGCTACACCTTC,CASSQGYGYTF
-,few,TRBJ2-7,TRBV6-1,TGTGCCAGCAGTGAATACCTCAGGGCCTACGAGCAGTACTTC,CASSEYLRAYEQYF
-,medium-sized,TRBJ2-3,TRBV20-1,TGCAGTGCTCAAGACGGAGCTAAGCGGGCAGATACGCAGTATTTT,CSAQDGAKRADTQYF
-,few,TRBJ1-1,TRBV28,TGTGCCAGCAGTGGTACGGGGGTAAATAGGATGAACACTGAAGCTTTCTTT,CASSGTGVNRMNTEAFF
-,medium-sized,TRBJ2-3,TRBV12-3/TRBV12-4,TGTGCCAGCAGTTTACGACGGCCCACAGATACGCAGTATTTT,CASSLRRPTDTQYF
-,-,TRBJ1-1,TRBV28,TGTGCCAGCAGTTTAATTGGGGAAAACACTGAAGCTTTCTTT,CASSLIGENTEAFF
-,medium-sized,TRBJ1-1,TRBV30,TGTGCCTGGAGTGCCCTACCGGGTACTGAAGCTTTCTTT,CAWSALPGTEAFF
-,medium-sized,TRBJ2-5,TRBV10-2,TGCGCCAGAGGCGAGGAATCACAAACAGGGGAGACCCAGTACTTC,CARGEESQTGETQYF
TRBD1,-,TRBJ1-4,TRBV5-1,TGCGCCAGCAGCGCGGGTACAGGGGATGGTGAAAAACTGTTTTTT,CASSAGTGDGEKLFF
TRBD2,-,TRBJ2-1,TRBV28,TGTGCTATCAGTCTCCCCCGCGGGACTAACAATGAGCAGTTCTTC,CAISLPRGTNNEQFF
TRBD2,-,TRBJ2-1,TRBV7-9,TGTGCCAGCAGCTTAGGGCTAGCGGGAGGCAATGAGCAGTTCTTC,CASSLGLAGGNEQFF
-,-,TRBJ2-2,TRBV27,TGTGCCAGCCACCCTTTCGACAGGCTTAACACCGGGGAGCTGTTTTTT,CASHPFDRLNTGELFF
TRBD2,medium-sized,TRBJ2-5,TRBV3-1,TGTGCCAGCAGCCAAGACACTAGCGGGTTGGAGACCCAGTACTTC,CASSQDTSGLETQYF
-,-,TRBJ1-1,TRBV10-3,TGTGCCATCACGACTCTGGAGGGCACTGAAGCTTTCTTT,CAITTLEGTEAFF
-,large,TRBJ2-1,TRBV5-6,TGTGCCAGCAGCTTTCGGCGGGGTGCAAATGAGCAGTTCTTC,CASSFRRGANEQFF
-,-,TRBJ2-1,TRBV6-2/TRBV6-3,TGTGCCAGCAATCCCCTAGCGTTACCCTACAATGAGCAGTTCTTC,CASNPLALPYNEQFF
TRBD2,medium-sized,TRBJ2-2,TRBV20-1,TGCAGTGCTAGTCCGACTAGCGGATTCAACACCGAGGAGCTGTTTTTT,CSASPTSGFNTEELFF
TRBD1,-,TRBJ2-7,TRBV28,TGTGCCAGCACCTTGACAGGGGGCTACGAGCAGTACTTC,CASTLTGGYEQYF
TRBD1,medium-sized,TRBJ1-6,TRBV9,TGTGCCAGCAGCGTATCCGACAGGGCAAATTCACCCCTCCACTTT,CASSVSDRANSPLHF
-,-,TRBJ2-7,TRBV4-1,TGCGCCAGCAGCCCTTTCCCTAAGAGCTCCTACGAGCAGTACTTC,CASSPFPKSSYEQYF
TRBD1,-,TRBJ1-2,TRBV9,TGTGCCAGCAGCGACCAGGGGGCTGGTGGCTACACCTTC,CASSDQGAGGYTF
TRBD1,-,TRBJ2-1,TRBV28,TGTGCCACCCGGGTGAGGGGACAGAAAAAGTTCTTC,CATRVRGQKKFF
TRBD2,medium-sized,TRBJ2-1,TRBV11-2,TGTGCCAGCAGCTTCAGTGCGGGAGGCCTCTACAATGAGCAGTTCTTC,CASSFSAGGLYNEQFF
-,medium-sized,TRBJ2-5,TRBV12-3/TRBV12-4,TGTGCCAGCAGTTTAATGGGCGGGCCTGTTCAAGAGACCCAGTACTTC,CASSLMGGPVQETQYF
-,once,TRBJ1-2,TRBV11-3,TGTGCCAGCAGCTTACGGGGGCCAAACTATGGCTACACCTTC,CASSLRGPNYGYTF
TRBD1,medium-sized,TRBJ1-2,TRBV7-8,TGTGCCAGCAGCCGCCAGACAGGGGATTATGGCTACACCTTC,CASSRQTGDYGYTF
TRBD2,few,TRBJ2-3,TRBV29-1,TGCAGCGCCCAAGGGCTAGCGGGAAGCCCAGATACGCAGTATTTT,CSAQGLAGSPDTQYF
TRBD1,large,TRBJ1-2,TRBV30,TGTGCCTGGAGCGGAGGACAGGGATCTCTGAACTATGGCTACACCTTC,CAWSGGQGSLNYGYTF
-,-,TRBJ1-1,TRBV12-3/TRBV12-4,TGTGCCAGCAGTCCTGGCGTAGGGTACGATTTCTTT,CASSPGVGYDFF
-,medium-sized,TRBJ1-1,TRBV6-1,TGTGCCAGCATGGGGACTAACACTGAAGCTTTCTTT,CASMGTNTEAFF
-,-,TRBJ2-5,TRBV20-1,TGCAGTGCATCCTTATTGGGCGGGAACGATCGGGAGACCCAGTACTTC,CSASLLGGNDRETQYF
TRBD1,-,TRBJ2-7,TRBV20-1,TGCAGTGCTCGACAAAGGAGGACAGGGAGCTCCTACGAGCAGTACTTC,CSARQRRTGSSYEQYF
-,-,TRBJ2-3,TRBV18,TGTGCCAGCTCACCACCGGCGGAATTCAGAACAGATACGCAGTATTTT,CASSPPAEFRTDTQYF
TRBD2,large,TRBJ2-7,TRBV27,TGTGCCAGCAGACGAAGGACTAGCGGGAGCGGCGAGCAGTACTTC,CASRRRTSGSGEQYF
TRBD1,medium-sized,TRBJ1-1,TRBV29-1,TGCAGCGTTGGACAGGGGGTAAGCACTGAAGCTTTCTTT,CSVGQGVSTEAFF
-,large,TRBJ1-2,TRBV5-1,TGCGCCAGCAGCTTGGGCTCAGGGATGAACTATGGCTACACCTTC,CASSLGSGMNYGYTF
TRBD1,-,TRBJ1-2,TRBV20-1,TGCAGTGCTAGAGTCCCGGGACAGGGGGAGGTGGGCTACACCTTC,CSARVPGQGEVGYTF
TRBD1,medium-sized,TRBJ2-7,TRBV6-2/TRBV6-3,TGTGCCAGCAGTTACTCGACCCGGACAGGCTACGAGCAGTACTTC,CASSYSTRTGYEQYF
TRBD1,-,TRBJ2-2,TRBV24-1,TGTGCCACCAGTGATTTTAAACGGACAGGGAGCACCGGGGAGCTGTTTTTT,CATSDFKRTGSTGELFF
-,-,TRBJ1-6,TRBV9,TGTGCCAGCAGCCCCGGACAGCTGGGGGATTCACCCCTCCACTTT,CASSPGQLGDSPLHF
TRBD1,few,TRBJ1-6,TRBV20-1,TGCAGTGCTAGAGAGGACAGGGAAAACTCACCCCTCCACTTT,CSAREDRENSPLHF
-,large,TRBJ1-1,TRBV20-1,TGCAGTGCTACAGGGGATACTGAAGCTTTCTTT,CSATGDTEAFF
TRBD2,-,TRBJ2-1,TRBV9,TGTGCCAGCAGCTCTAGCGGGGGACGAAGCGGTGAGCAGTTCTTC,CASSSSGGRSGEQFF
-,once,TRBJ1-3,TRBV5-1,TGCGCCAGCAGCTTGGGGTCGGCAGGGGGAAACACCATATATTTT,CASSLGSAGGNTIYF
-,medium-sized,TRBJ2-2,TRBV30,TGTGCCTGGAGTGTACTTGGGGAGCTGTTTTTT,CAWSVLGELFF
TRBD2,medium-sized,TRBJ2-1,TRBV7-3,TGTGCCAGCAGCTTAACGATCGGCGGGAGCATTAATGAGCAGTTCTTC,CASSLTIGGSINEQFF
TRBD1,medium-sized,TRBJ1-2,TRBV25-1,TGTGCCAGCAGTGAATTGGACAGGGAGGAAGGTGGCTACACCTTC,CASSELDREEGGYTF